This T cell receptor beta chain was sequenced during a study of T cells after yellow fever vaccination. This clonotype was counted a few times. What it recognizes is unknown. TCR cDNA was made by 5'RACE template switching, adding a universal primer site and UMIs. TCRdb passed the 5' RACE reads through MiXCR, listing each CDR3 protein once. The table shows approximately 510,000 distinct CDR3 sequences, with 21% occurring only once. Findings of the study overall: A weaker secondary response peaked on day 5, the primary on day 15. The CD4 compartment and the CD8 compartment contained a small share of clonotypes in common. Post-booster samples contained most primary-vaccination clones (around 95% CD4, almost 90% CD8).

Germline assignment: CDR1 SQVTM and CDR2 ANQGSEA. The germline V and J ends were trimmed by 5 bases and 2 bases, with 12 bases remaining between them. The CDR3 contains 13 residues. The clonotype comes from a young man who received the YFV17D yellow fever vaccine. The sequencing used PBMCs, collected 20 to 25 days after the first yellow fever vaccination. V gene TRBV29-1 combines with J gene TRBJ1-2, with D perhaps matching TRBD1 (5 bases). The CDR3 DNA reads as TGCAGCGTTCGGGGACGGCGAAACTATGGCTACACCTTC. This sequence encodes CSVRGRRNYGYTF. The full variable domain, completed using reference TRBV29-1 and TRBJ1-2, is SAVISQKPSRDICQRGTSLTIQCQVDSQVTMMFWYRQQPGQSLTLIATANQGSEATYESGFVIDKFPISRPNLTFSTLTVSNMSPEDSSIYLCSVRGRRNYGYTFGSGTRLTVV.